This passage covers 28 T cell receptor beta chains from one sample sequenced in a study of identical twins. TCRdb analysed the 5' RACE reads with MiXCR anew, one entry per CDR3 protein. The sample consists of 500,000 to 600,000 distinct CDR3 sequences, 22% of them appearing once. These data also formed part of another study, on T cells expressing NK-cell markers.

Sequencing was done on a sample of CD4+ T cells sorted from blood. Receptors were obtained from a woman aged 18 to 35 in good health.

This CDR3 reads CASSLSFNTGELFF. The DNA for the CDR3 is TGCGCCAGCAGCCTTTCCTTTAACACCGGGGAGCTGTTTTTT. This chain joins TRBV4-1 and TRBJ2-2; no clear D gene. The CDR3 totals 14 residues. Germline CDR1 reads MGHRA; CDR2 reads YSYEKL. Trimming pared 4 bases from V and 2 bases from J, leaving 8 bases between.

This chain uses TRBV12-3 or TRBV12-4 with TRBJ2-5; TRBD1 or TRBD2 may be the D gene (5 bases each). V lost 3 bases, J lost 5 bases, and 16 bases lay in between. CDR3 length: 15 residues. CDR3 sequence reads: CASSLGPGGRETQYF. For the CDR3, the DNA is TGTGCCAGCAGTTTGGGGCCGGGCGGGCGCGAGACCCAGTACTTC.

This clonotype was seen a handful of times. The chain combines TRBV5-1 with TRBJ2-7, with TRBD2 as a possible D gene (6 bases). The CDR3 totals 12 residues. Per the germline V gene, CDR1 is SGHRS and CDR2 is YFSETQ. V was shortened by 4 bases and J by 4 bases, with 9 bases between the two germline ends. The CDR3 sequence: CASSGDFYEQYF. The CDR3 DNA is TGCGCCAGCAGCGGGGACTTTTACGAGCAGTACTTC.

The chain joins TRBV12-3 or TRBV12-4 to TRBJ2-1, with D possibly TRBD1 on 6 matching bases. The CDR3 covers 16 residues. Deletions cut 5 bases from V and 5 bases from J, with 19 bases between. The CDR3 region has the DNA TGTGCCAGCAGTCCCCCGAACAGGGTGAGGAACAATGAGCAGTTCTTC. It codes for CASSPPNRVRNNEQFF.

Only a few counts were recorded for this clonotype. The CDR3 sequence: CSARGQYQETQYF. As DNA, the CDR3 is TGCAGTGCTAGAGGGCAGTACCAAGAGACCCAGTACTTC. The chain employs TRBV20-1 and TRBJ2-5; no firm D call. CDR1 DFQATT and CDR2 SNEGSKA come from the germline V gene (reference sequence). V was clipped by 1 base and J by 0 bases, with 6 bases between them. The CDR3 is 13 amino acids.

The DNA of the CDR3 is TGTGCCAGCAGTAAAGGGGGACAGCAAGAGACCCAGTACTTC. Protein sequence: CASSKGGQQETQYF. The gene calls are TRBV6-1 and TRBJ2-5; the match to TRBD1 covers 7 bases. CDR3 length: 14 amino acids. Germline values: CDR1 MNHNS, CDR2 SASEGT. The trim removed 5 bases at V and 2 bases at J, leaving 5 bases unmatched.

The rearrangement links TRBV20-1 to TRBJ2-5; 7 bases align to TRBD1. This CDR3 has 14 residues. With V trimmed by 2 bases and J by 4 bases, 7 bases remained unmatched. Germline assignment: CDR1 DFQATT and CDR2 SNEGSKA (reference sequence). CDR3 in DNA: TGCAGTGCTAGACCCGACAGGGTGGGAGAGACCCAGTACTTC. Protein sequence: CSARPDRVGETQYF.

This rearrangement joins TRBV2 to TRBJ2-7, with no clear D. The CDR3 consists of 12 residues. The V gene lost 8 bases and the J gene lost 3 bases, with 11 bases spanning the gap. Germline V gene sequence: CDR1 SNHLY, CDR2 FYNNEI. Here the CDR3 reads CASVSGHYEQYF. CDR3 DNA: TGTGCCAGCGTTTCGGGCCACTACGAGCAGTACTTC.

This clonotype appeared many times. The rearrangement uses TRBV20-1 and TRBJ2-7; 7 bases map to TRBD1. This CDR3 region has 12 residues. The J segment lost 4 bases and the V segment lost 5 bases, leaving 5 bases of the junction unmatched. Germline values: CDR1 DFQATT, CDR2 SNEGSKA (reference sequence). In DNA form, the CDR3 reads TGCAGTGCTGGACCACAGGGGTACGAGCAGTACTTC. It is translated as CSAGPQGYEQYF.

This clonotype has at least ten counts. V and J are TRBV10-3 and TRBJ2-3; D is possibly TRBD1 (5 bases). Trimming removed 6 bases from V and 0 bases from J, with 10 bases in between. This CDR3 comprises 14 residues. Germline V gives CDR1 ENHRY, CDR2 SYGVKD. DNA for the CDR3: TGTGCCATCAGCGGTAGACAGAGCACAGATACGCAGTATTTT. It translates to CAISGRQSTDTQYF.

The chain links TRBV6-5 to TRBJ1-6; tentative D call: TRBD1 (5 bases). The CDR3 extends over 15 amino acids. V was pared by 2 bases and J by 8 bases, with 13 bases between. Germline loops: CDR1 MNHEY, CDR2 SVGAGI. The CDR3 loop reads CASSYGAIRDSPLHF. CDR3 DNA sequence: TGTGCCAGCAGTTACGGAGCCATCAGGGATTCACCCCTCCACTTT.

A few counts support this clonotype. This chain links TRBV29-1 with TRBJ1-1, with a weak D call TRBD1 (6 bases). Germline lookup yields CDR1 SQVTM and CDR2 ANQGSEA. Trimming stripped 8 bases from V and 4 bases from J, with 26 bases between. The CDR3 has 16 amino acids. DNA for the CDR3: TGCAGCTCTGCCCCGAGGGGGTTCTTTGGAGGCACTGAAGCTTTCTTT. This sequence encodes CSSAPRGFFGGTEAFF.

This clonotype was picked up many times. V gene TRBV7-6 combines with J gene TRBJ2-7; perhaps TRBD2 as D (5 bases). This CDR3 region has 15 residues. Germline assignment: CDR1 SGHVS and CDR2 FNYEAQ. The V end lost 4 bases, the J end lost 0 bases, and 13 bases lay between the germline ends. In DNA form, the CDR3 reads TGTGCCAGCAGCTCAGCGGACGGGGACTCCTACGAGCAGTACTTC. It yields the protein CASSSADGDSYEQYF.

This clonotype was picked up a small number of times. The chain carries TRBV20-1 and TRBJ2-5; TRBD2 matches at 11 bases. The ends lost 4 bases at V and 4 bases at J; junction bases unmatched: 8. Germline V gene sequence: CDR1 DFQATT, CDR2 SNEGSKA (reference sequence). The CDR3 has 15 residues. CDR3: CSAKLAGVRGETQYF. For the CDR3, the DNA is TGCAGTGCTAAACTAGCGGGAGTTAGGGGAGAGACCCAGTACTTC.

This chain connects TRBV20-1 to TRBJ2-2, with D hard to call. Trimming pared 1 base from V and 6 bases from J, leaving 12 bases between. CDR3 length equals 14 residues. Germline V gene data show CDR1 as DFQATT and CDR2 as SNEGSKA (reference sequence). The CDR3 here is CSARGYAEAGELFF. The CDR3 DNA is TGCAGTGCTAGAGGGTACGCAGAGGCCGGGGAGCTGTTTTTT.

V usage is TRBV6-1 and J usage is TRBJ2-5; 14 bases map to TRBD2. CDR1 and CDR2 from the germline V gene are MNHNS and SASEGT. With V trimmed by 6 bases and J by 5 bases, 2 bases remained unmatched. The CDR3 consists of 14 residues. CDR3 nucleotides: TGTGCCAGCAGAGGGACTAGCGGGAGCGAGACCCAGTACTTC. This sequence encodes CASRGTSGSETQYF.

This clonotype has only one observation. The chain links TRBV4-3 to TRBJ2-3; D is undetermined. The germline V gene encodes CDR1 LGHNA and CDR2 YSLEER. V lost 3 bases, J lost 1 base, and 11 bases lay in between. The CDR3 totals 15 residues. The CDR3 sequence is CASSHLVSGTDTQYF. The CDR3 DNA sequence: TGCGCCAGCAGCCACCTAGTGAGCGGCACAGATACGCAGTATTTT.

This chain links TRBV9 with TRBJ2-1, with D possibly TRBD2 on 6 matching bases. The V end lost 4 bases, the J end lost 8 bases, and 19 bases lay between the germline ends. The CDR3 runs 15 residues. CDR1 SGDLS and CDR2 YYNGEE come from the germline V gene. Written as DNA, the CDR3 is TGTGCCAGCAGCCTCGGAGGGGATCGCGGATATGAGCAGTTCTTC. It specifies CASSLGGDRGYEQFF.

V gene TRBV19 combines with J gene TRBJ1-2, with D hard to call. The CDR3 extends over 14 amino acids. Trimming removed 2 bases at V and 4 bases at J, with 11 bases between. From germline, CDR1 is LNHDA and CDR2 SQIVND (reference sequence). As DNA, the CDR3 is TGTGCCAGTAGTATAAGTCCGCCGCCCTATGGCTACACCTTC. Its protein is CASSISPPPYGYTF.

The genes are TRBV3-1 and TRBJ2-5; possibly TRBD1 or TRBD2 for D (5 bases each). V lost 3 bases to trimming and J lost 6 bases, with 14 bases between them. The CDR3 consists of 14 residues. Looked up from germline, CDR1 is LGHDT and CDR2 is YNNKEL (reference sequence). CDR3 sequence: CASSQRASGQTQYF. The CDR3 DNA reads TGTGCCAGCAGCCAGAGGGCGTCGGGGCAGACCCAGTACTTC.

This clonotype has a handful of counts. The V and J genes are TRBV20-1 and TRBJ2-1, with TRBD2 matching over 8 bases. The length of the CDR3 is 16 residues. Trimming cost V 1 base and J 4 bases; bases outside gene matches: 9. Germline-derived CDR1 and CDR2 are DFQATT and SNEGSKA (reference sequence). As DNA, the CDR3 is TGCAGTGCTAGAGGCAGCTCGGGGGGGGTTTACAATGAGCAGTTCTTC. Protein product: CSARGSSGGVYNEQFF.

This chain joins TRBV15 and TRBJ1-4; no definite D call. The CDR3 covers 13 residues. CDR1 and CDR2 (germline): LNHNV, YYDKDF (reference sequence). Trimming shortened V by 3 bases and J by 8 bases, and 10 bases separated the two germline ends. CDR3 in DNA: TGTGCCACCAGCAGGGGCTCGAGGGAAAAACTGTTTTTT. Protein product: CATSRGSREKLFF.

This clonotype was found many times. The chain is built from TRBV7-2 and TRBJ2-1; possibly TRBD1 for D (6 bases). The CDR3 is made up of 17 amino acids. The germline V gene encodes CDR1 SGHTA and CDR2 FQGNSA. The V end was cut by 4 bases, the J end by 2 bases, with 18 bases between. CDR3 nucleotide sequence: TGTGCCAGCAGCTCCACGGTGTACAGGGTAACCTACAATGAGCAGTTCTTC. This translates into CASSSTVYRVTYNEQFF. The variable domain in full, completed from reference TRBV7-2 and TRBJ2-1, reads GAGVSQSPSNKVTEKGKDVELRCDPISGHTALYWYRQSLGQGLEFLIYFQGNSAPDKSGLPSDRFSAERTGGSVSTLTIQRTQQEDSAVYLCASSSTVYRVTYNEQFFGPGTRLTVL.

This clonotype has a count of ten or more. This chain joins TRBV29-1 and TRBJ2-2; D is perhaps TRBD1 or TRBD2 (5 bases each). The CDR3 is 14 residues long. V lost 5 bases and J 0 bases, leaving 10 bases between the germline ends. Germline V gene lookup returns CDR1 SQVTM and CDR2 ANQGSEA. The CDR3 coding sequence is TGCAGCGTTCTCCGGGGACCGAACACCGGGGAGCTGTTTTTT. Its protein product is CSVLRGPNTGELFF.

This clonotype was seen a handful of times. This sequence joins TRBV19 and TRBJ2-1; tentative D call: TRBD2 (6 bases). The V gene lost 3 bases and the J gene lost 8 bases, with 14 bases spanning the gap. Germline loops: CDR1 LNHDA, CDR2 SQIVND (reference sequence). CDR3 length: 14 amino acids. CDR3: CASSIFASEHEQFF. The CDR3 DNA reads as TGTGCCAGTAGTATTTTCGCTAGCGAACATGAGCAGTTCTTC.

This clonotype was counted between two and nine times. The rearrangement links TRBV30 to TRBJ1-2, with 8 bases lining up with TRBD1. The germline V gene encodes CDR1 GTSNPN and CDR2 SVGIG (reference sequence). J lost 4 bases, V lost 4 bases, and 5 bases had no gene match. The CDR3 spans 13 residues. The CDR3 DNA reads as TGTGCCTGGATGGACAGGGCGTCCTATGGCTACACCTTC. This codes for CAWMDRASYGYTF.

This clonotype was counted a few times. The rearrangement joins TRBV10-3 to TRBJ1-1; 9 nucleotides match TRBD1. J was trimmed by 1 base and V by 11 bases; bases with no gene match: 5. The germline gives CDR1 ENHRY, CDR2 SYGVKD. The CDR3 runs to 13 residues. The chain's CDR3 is CAAEGQGNTEAFF. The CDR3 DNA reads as TGTGCCGCGGAGGGACAGGGGAACACTGAAGCTTTCTTT.

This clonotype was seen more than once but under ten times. CDR3 amino acids: CASTVGGTDTQYF. DNA for the CDR3: TGTGCCAGCACGGTGGGGGGCACAGATACGCAGTATTTT. The chain employs TRBV3-1 and TRBJ2-3; TRBD1 or TRBD2 may be the D gene (5 bases each). Germline CDR1 LGHDT, CDR2 YNNKEL (reference sequence). This CDR3 contains 13 residues. Between the trimmed V and J ends, which lost 7 bases and 1 base, there was a span of 9 bases.